The clone carrying this T cell receptor (beta chain) was counted a few times. Documented treatment: oral pan-JAK inhibitor, 5-10 mg twice daily. This record comes from a study of CD8+ T cells in alopecia areata. RNA extraction was followed by reverse transcription into cDNA, which acted as the sequencing template. Generated by immunoSEQ multiplex PCR, the TCRdb table keeps only in-frame clones and is missing some. The repertoire consists of more than 150,000 clones, with roughly 46% occurring once and the leading ten covering 9.5% to 13%. Germline lookup yields CDR1 GTSNPN and CDR2 SVGIG (reference sequence). Trimming took 4 bases from V and 0 from J, leaving 14 bases between them. The CDR3 contains 15 residues.

Material: CD8+ T cells sorted from blood, obtained at approximately week 51, from a patient treated with tofacitinib. This TCR derives from a human donor with alopecia areata. V usage is TRBV30 and J usage is TRBJ2-3, with a possible D match to TRBD1 (6 bases). The CDR3, as DNA: TGTGCCTGGACTCCTACGGACAGTAGCACAGATACGCAGTATTTT. Encoded protein: CAWTPTDSSTDTQYF.